The present entry profiles one T cell receptor (beta chain) with its context. Using immunoSEQ multiplex PCR, the repertoire was profiled, and TCRdb retains in-frame clones only, with some absent. This sample carries some 170,000 clones, over 75% of them seen once, and the ten largest clones take 9.5% to 12%. The CDR3 runs to 16 residues. Germline lookup yields CDR1 SNHLY and CDR2 FYNNEI. V was shortened by 6 bases and J by 0 bases, with 14 bases between the two germline ends. The entry originates in a study of blood T cell repertoires in COVID-19. Study-level information: PBMCs, B-cell-depleted T cells, or T cells provided the cDNA or gDNA that made up the material.

V and J are TRBV2 and TRBJ2-2; TRBD1 is a possible D gene (5 bases). The sequence was collected from a man aged 55-75 years with active or convalescent COVID-19. Sequencing input: peripheral blood. The CDR3 protein is CASRGPGHSNTGELFF. CDR3 bases: TGTGCCAGCAGGGGGCCAGGGCATTCGAACACCGGGGAGCTGTTTTTT. Using reference TRBV2 and TRBJ2-2 for the parts outside the CDR3, the full variable domain is EPEVTQTPSHQVTQMGQEVILRCVPISNHLYFYWYRQILGQKVEFLVSFYNNEISEKSEIFDDQFSVERPDGSNFTLKIRSTKLEDSAMYFCASRGPGHSNTGELFFGEGSRLTVL.